This TCR beta chain was recovered during a study of T cell repertoires in cytomegalovirus infection. Study as a whole: Signatures in public TCR beta sequences pointed to both CMV infection and matching HLA type.

TCRdb re-called the reads through MiXCR, storing one row per CDR3 protein. The table includes 680,000 or so distinct CDR3 sequences, 35% detected once. On this clonotype: A read error may account for a junction end that differs from germline.

Per germline, CDR1 SGHTA and CDR2 FQGNSA. This CDR3 has 14 residues. The clonotype originates from a human donor in good health (CMV status not recorded). Some clones in this sample may be carry-over from other donors' samples. This chain connects TRBV7-2 to TRBJ2-2; no clear D. The sample taken for sequencing was PBMCs. As DNA, the CDR3 is TGTGCCAGCAGCTTGTGGCGGAACCCCGGGGAGCTGTTTTTT. Its translation: CASSLWRNPGELFF.